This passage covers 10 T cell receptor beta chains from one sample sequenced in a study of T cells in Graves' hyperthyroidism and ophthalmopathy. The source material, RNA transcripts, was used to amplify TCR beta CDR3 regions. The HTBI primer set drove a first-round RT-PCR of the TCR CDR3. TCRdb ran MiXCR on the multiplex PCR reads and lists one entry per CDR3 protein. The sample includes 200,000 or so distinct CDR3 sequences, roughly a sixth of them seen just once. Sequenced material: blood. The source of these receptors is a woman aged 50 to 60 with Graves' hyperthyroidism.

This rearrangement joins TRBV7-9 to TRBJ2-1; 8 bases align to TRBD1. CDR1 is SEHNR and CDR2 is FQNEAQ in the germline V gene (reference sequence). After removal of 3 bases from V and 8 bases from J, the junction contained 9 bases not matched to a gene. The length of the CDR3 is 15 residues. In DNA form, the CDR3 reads TGTGCCAGCAGCTTGGACAGGGCGTTAAACTATGAGCAGTTCTTC. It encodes CASSLDRALNYEQFF. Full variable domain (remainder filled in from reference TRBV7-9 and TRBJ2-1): DTGVSQNPRHKITKRGQNVTFRCDPISEHNRLYWYRQTLGQGPEFLTYFQNEAQLEKSRLLSDRFSAERPKGSFSTLEIQRTEQGDSAMYLCASSLDRALNYEQFFGPGTRLTVL.

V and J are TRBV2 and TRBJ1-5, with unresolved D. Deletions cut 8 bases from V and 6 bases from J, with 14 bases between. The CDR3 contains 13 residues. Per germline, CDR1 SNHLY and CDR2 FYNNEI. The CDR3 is CASRQNSGQPQHF. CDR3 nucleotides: TGTGCCAGCCGTCAGAATTCGGGTCAGCCCCAGCATTTT.

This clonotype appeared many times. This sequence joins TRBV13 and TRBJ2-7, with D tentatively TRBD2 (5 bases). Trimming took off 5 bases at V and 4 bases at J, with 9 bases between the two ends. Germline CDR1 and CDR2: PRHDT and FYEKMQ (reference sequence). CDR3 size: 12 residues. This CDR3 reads CASSTGIYEQYF. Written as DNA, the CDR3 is TGTGCCAGCAGCACGGGAATTTACGAGCAGTACTTC.

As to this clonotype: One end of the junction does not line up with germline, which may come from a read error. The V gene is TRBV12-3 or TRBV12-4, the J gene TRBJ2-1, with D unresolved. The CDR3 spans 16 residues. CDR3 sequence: CASSFRALSSYSEQFF. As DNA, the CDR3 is TGTGCCAGCAGTTTTAGGGCTTTGAGCTCCTACAGTGAGCAGTTCTTC.

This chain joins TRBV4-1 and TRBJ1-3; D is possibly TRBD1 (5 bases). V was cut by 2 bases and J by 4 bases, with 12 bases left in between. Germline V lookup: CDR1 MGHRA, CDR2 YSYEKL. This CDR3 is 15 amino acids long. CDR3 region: CASSQNAGRGNTIYF. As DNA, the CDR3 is TGCGCCAGCAGCCAAAATGCAGGGAGGGGAAACACCATATATTTT.

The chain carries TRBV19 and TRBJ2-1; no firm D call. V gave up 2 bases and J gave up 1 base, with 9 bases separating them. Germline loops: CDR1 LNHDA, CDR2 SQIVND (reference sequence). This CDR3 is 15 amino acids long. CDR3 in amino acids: CASSIRSGSYNEQFF. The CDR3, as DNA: TGTGCCAGTAGTATAAGGTCCGGATCCTACAATGAGCAGTTCTTC.

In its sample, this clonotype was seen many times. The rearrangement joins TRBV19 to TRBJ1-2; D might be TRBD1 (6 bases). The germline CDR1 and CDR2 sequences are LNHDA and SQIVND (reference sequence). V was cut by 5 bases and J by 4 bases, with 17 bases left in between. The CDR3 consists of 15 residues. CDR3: CASSDGPGQGYGYTF. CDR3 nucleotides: TGTGCCAGTAGTGACGGTCCGGGACAAGGCTATGGCTACACCTTC.

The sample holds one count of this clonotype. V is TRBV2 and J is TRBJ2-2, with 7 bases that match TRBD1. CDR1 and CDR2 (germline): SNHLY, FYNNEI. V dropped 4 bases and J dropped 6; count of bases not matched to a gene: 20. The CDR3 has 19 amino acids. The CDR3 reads CASSGRRRDSLFFPGELFF. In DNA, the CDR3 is TGTGCCAGCAGTGGGAGACGACGGGACAGTCTTTTTTTCCCCGGGGAGCTGTTTTTT.

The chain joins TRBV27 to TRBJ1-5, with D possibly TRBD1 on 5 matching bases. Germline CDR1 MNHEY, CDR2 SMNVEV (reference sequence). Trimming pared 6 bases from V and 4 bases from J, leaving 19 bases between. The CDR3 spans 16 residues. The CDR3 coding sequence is TGTGCCAGCAGGGGGACTGGGAGTGGGGGTAATCAGCCCCAGCATTTT. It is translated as CASRGTGSGGNQPQHF.

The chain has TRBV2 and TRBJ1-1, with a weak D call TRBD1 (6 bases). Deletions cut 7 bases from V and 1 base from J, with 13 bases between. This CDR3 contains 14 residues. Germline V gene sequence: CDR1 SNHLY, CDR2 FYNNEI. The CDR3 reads CASKGHWSNTEAFF. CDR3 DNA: TGTGCCAGCAAGGGACATTGGTCGAACACTGAAGCTTTCTTT.